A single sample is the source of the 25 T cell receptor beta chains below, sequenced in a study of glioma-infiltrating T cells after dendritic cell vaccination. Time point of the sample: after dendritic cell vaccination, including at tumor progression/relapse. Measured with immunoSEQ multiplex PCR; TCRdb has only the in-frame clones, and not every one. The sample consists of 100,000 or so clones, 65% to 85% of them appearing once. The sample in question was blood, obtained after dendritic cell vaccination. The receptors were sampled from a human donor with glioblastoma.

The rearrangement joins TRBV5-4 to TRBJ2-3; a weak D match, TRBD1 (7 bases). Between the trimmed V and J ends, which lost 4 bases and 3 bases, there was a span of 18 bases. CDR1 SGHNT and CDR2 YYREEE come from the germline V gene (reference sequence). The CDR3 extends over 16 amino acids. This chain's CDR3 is CASSPPGQEGTDTQYF. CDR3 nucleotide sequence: TGTGCCAGCAGCCCTCCCGGACAGGAGGGTACAGATACGCAGTATTTT.

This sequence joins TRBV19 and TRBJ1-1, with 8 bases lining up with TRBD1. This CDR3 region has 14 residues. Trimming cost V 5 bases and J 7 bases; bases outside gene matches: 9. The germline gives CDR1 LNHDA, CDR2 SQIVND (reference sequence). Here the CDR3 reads CASSAPGQGREAFF. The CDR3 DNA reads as TGTGCCAGTAGTGCCCCTGGACAGGGACGTGAAGCTTTCTTT.

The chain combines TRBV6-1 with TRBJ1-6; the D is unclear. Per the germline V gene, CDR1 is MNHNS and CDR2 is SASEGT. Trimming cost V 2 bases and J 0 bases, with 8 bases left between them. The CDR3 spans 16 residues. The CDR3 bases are TGTGCCAGCAGTGAAAGCGGGATCTCCTATAATTCACCCCTCCACTTT. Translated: CASSESGISYNSPLHF.

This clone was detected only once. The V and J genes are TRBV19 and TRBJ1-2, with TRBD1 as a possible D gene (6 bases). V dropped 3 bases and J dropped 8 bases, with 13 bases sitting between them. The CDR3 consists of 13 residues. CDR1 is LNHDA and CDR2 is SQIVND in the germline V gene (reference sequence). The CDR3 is CASSIPDSGGYTF. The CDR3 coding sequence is TGTGCCAGTAGTATCCCGGACAGTGGCGGCTACACCTTC.

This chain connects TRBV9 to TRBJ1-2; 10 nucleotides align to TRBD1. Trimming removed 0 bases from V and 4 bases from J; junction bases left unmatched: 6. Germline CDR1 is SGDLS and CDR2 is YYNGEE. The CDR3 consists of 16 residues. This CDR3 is CASSVEDRGFPYGYTF. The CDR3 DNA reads TGTGCCAGCAGCGTAGAGGACAGGGGGTTTCCCTATGGCTACACCTTC.

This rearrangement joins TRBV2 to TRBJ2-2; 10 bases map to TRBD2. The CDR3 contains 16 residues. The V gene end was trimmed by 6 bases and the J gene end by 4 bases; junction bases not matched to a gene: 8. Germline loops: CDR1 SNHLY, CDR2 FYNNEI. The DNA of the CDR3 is TGTGCCAGCAGATCTAGCGGGGGCCCCGTCACCGGGGAGCTGTTTTTT. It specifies CASRSSGGPVTGELFF.

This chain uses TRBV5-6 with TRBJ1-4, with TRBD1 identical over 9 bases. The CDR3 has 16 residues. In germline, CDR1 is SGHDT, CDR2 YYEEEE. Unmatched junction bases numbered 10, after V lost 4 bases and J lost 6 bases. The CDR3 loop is CASSVPGQGSDEKLFF. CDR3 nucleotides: TGTGCCAGCAGCGTCCCGGGACAGGGTTCAGATGAAAAACTGTTTTTT.

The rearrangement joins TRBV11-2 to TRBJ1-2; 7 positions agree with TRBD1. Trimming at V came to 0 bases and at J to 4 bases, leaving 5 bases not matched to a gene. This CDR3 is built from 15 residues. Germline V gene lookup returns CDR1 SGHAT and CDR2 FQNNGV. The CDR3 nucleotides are TGTGCCAGCAGCTTAGATGGAGGGGGCCCCTATGGCTACACCTTC. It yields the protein CASSLDGGGPYGYTF.

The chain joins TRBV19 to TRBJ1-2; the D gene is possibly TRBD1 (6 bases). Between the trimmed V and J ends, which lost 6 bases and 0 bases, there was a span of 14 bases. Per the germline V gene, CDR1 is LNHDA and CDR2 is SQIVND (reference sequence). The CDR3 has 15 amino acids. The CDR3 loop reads CASRPGQLANYGYTF. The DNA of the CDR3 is TGTGCCAGTAGGCCCGGACAGCTGGCTAACTATGGCTACACCTTC.

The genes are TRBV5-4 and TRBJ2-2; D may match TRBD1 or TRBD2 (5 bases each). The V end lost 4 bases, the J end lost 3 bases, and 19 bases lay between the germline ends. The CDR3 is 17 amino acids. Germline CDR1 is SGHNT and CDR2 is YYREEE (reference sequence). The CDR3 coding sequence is TGTGCCAGCAGCCTGGGACCAGGGATTGGGGACACCGGGGAGCTGTTTTTT. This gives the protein CASSLGPGIGDTGELFF.

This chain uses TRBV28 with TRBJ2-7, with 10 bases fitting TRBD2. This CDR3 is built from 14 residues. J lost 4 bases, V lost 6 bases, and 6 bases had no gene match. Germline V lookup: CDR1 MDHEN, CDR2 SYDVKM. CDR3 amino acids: CASSPTSGLYEQYF. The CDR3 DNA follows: TGTGCCAGCAGCCCGACTAGCGGGTTATACGAGCAGTACTTC.

The chain's CDR3 is CSVEGISGRADDTQYF. The CDR3 DNA is TGCAGCGTTGAAGGGATTAGCGGGAGGGCCGATGATACGCAGTATTTT. J is TRBJ2-3 and V is TRBV29-1, with 11 positions matching TRBD2. The CDR3 is made up of 16 amino acids. Germline loops: CDR1 SQVTM, CDR2 ANQGSEA. Trimming took 1 base from V and 6 from J; bases not matched to a gene: 9.

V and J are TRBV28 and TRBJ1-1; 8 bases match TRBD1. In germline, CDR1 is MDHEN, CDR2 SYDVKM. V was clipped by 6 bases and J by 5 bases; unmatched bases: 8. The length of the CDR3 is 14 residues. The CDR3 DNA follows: TGTGCCAGCAGAGCGCAGGGGGCCTGGACTGAAGCTTTCTTT. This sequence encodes CASRAQGAWTEAFF.

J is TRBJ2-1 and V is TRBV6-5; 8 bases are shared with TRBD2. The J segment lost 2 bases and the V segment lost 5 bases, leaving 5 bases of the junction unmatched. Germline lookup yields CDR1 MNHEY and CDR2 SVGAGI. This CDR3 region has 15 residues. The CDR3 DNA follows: TGTGCCAGCAGTCGACTAGCGACGACCTACAATGAGCAGTTCTTC. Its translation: CASSRLATTYNEQFF.

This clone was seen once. CDR3 nucleotide sequence: TGTGCCAGCAGCCCGATAGATTATGGCTACACCTTC. Protein: CASSPIDYGYTF. This rearrangement joins TRBV6-6 to TRBJ1-2; no clear D gene. Germline V CDR1 and CDR2: MNHNY, SVGAGI (reference sequence). The germline V and J ends were trimmed by 6 bases and 5 bases, with 10 bases remaining between them. The CDR3 is 12 amino acids.

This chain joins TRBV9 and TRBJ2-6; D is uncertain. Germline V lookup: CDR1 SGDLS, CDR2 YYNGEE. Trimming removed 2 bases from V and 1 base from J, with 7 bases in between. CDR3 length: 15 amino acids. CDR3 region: CASSVTASGANVLTF. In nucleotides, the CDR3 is TGTGCCAGCAGCGTTACTGCTTCTGGGGCCAACGTCCTGACTTTC.

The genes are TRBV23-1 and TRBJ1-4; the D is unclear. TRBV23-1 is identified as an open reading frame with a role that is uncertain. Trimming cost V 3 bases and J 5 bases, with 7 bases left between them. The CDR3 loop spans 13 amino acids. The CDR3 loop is CASSHFQNEKLFF. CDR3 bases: TGCGCCAGCAGTCATTTCCAGAATGAAAAACTGTTTTTT.

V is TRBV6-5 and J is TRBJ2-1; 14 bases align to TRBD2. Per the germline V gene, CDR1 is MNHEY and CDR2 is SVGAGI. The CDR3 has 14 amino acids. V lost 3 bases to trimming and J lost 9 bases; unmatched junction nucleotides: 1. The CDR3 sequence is CASSYGLAGGEQFF. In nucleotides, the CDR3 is TGTGCCAGCAGTTATGGACTAGCGGGAGGTGAGCAGTTCTTC.

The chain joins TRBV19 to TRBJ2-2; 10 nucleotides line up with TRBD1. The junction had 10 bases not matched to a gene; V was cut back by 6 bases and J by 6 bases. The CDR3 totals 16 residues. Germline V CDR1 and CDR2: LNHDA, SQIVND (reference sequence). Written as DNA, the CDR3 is TGTGCCAGTAGGACGACGACAGGGGGCTATCCCGGGGAGCTGTTTTTT. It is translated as CASRTTTGGYPGELFF.

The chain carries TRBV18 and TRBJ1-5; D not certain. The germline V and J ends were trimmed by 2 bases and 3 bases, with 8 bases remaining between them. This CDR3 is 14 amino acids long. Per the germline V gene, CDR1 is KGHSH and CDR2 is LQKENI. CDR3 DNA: TGTGCCAGCTCACCAAGGAGTCTCAATCAGCCCCAGCATTTT. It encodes CASSPRSLNQPQHF.

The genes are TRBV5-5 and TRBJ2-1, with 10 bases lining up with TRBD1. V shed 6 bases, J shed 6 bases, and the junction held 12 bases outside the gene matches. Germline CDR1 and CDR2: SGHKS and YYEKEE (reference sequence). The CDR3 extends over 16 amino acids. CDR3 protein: CASTNRGTGDFNEQFF. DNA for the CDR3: TGTGCCAGCACAAACAGGGGGACAGGGGATTTCAATGAGCAGTTCTTC.

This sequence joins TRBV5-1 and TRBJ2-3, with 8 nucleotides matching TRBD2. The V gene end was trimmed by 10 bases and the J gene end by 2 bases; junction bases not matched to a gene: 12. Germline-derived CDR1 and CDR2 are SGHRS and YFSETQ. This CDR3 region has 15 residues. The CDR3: CAGTYSGKPTDTQYF. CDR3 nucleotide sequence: TGCGCCGGGACGTATAGCGGGAAGCCCACAGATACGCAGTATTTT. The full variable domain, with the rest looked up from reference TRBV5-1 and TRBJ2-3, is KAGVTQTPRYLIKTRGQQVTLSCSPISGHRSVSWYQQTPGQGLQFLFEYFSETQRNKGNFPGRFSGRQFSNSRSEMNVSTLELGDSALYLCAGTYSGKPTDTQYFGPGTRLTVL.

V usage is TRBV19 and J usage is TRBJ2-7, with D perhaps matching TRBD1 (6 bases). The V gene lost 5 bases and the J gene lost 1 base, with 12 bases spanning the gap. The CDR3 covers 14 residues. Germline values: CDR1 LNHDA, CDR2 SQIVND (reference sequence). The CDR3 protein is CASSDRDRSYEQYF. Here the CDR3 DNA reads TGTGCCAGTAGTGACCGTGACAGGTCCTACGAGCAGTACTTC.

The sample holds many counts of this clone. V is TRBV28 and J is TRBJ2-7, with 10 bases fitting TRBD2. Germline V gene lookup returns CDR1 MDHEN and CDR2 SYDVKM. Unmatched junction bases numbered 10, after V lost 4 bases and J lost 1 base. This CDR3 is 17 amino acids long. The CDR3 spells CASSSLRLAGASYEQYF. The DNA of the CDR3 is TGTGCCAGCAGTTCACTAAGGCTAGCGGGAGCTTCCTACGAGCAGTACTTC.

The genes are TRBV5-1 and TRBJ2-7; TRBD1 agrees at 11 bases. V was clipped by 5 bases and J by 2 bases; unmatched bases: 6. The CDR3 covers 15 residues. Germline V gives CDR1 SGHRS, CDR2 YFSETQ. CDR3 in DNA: TGCGCCAGCAGTTTGAGGACAGGGGGCACCTACGAGCAGTACTTC. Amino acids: CASSLRTGGTYEQYF.